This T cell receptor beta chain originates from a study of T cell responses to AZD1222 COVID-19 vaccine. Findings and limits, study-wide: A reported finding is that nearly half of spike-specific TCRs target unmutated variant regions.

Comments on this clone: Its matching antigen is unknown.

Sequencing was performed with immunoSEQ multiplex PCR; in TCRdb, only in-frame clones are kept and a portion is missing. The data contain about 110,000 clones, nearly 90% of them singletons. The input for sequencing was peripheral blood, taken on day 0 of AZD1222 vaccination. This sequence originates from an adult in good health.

The CDR3 coding sequence is TGTGCCAGCAGCGTAGGGGGCAGGGGGTCTACATCCTACAATGAGCAGTTCTTC. It is translated as CASSVGGRGSTSYNEQFF. V usage is TRBV9 and J usage is TRBJ2-1; 7 bases fit TRBD1. Germline CDR1 is SGDLS and CDR2 is YYNGEE. The CDR3 covers 18 residues. The V and J ends lost 0 bases and 1 base, in that order; junction bases with no gene match: 10.